A selection of T cell receptor beta chains follows, all from one sample in a study of T cells in Graves' hyperthyroidism and ophthalmopathy. Using its own MiXCR run on the multiplex PCR reads, TCRdb lists one record per CDR3 protein. The data contain about 360,000 distinct CDR3 sequences, under 15% of them singletons. The sequencing sample was made of blood. The receptor set was obtained from a woman aged 18-29 years with Graves' hyperthyroidism. Each CDR3 is given with its conserved first and last residue. The D gene is left open where the match is weak. Where a row states a size, it is once, few, many or the class of an expanded clone; other rows omit it.

len	abundance	d_gene	v_gene	j_gene	CDR3aa	CDR3nt
19	few	NA	TRBV6-2/TRBV6-3	TRBJ2-7	CASSYSSGRAGEAPYEQYF	TGTGCCAGCAGTTACTCTTCCGGTCGGGCAGGGGAAGCCCCCTACGAGCAGTACTTC
14	many	NA	TRBV4-1	TRBJ1-1	CASSLYRVNTEAFF	TGCGCCAGCAGCCTATACAGGGTGAACACTGAAGCTTTCTTT
16	few	NA	TRBV15	TRBJ1-1	CATSRGPRPLNTEAFF	TGTGCCACCAGCAGAGGACCTCGACCCCTGAACACTGAAGCTTTCTTT
14	NA	NA	TRBV20-1	TRBJ1-5	CSASGRQGLQPQHF	TGCAGTGCTAGTGGCCGCCAAGGGTTACAGCCCCAGCATTTT
16	NA	NA	TRBV18	TRBJ2-1	CANSPPGGADYNEQFF	TGTGCCAACTCACCACCGGGCGGGGCCGACTACAATGAGCAGTTCTTC
16	many	NA	TRBV29-1	TRBJ2-1	CSSQLRTRAFGNEQFF	TGCAGCTCTCAACTACGCACTAGGGCCTTCGGGAATGAGCAGTTCTTC
13	many	TRBD1	TRBV28	TRBJ1-1	CASRTGQGTEAFF	TGTGCCAGCAGGACCGGACAGGGGACTGAAGCTTTCTTT
14	once	TRBD1	TRBV19	TRBJ2-7	CASSIRGPSYEQYF	TGTGCCAGTAGTATAAGGGGGCCCTCCTACGAGCAGTACTTC
10	many	NA	TRBV6-2/TRBV6-3	TRBJ2-1	CASRGHEQFF	TGTGCCAGCAGGGGCCATGAGCAGTTCTTC
15	many	TRBD2	TRBV28	TRBJ2-3	CASRLSGMGADTQYF	TGTGCCAGCAGACTTAGCGGGATGGGCGCAGATACGCAGTATTTT
14	many	NA	TRBV7-2	TRBJ1-1	CASSSWAANTEAFF	TGTGCCAGCAGCTCCTGGGCAGCCAACACTGAAGCTTTCTTT
13	many	NA	TRBV28	TRBJ2-1	CASSLASYNEQFF	TGTGCCAGCAGTTTAGCCTCCTACAATGAGCAGTTCTTC
14	NA	NA	TRBV3-1	TRBJ2-7	CASSQLRDIYEQYF	TGTGCCAGCAGCCAGCTCCGGGACATCTACGAGCAGTACTTC
14	few	NA	TRBV4-2	TRBJ2-2	CASSQLDSTGELFF	TGTGCCAGCAGCCAATTAGACAGCACCGGGGAGCTGTTTTTT
12	many	NA	TRBV10-2	TRBJ2-7	CATARLNYEQYF	TGCGCCACCGCGAGGCTAAACTACGAGCAGTACTTC
13	many	NA	TRBV12-3/TRBV12-4	TRBJ2-1	CASSFGEYNEQFF	TGTGCCAGCAGTTTTGGCGAGTACAATGAGCAGTTCTTC
14	many	NA	TRBV20-1	TRBJ2-7	CSAREIGGPYEQYF	TGCAGTGCGCGAGAGATCGGGGGGCCCTACGAGCAGTACTTC
16	NA	TRBD2	TRBV11-3	TRBJ2-1	CASSLVGAGSGNEQFF	TGTGCCAGCAGCTTAGTGGGAGCGGGATCGGGGAATGAGCAGTTCTTC
14	many	TRBD2	TRBV28	TRBJ2-1	CASRDGGFVNEQFF	TGTGCCAGCCGGGACGGGGGGTTTGTCAATGAGCAGTTCTTC
14	NA	NA	TRBV7-2	TRBJ2-5	CASSLVGSDETQYF	TGTGCCAGCAGCTTAGTTGGGAGTGATGAGACCCAGTACTTC
14	many	NA	TRBV28	TRBJ2-7	CASSPGDMVYEQYF	TGTGCCAGCAGTCCCGGGGACATGGTATACGAGCAGTACTTC
11	many	NA	TRBV28	TRBJ2-7	CASSSDGEQYF	TGTGCCAGCAGTAGCGACGGAGAGCAGTACTTC
13	many	NA	TRBV24-1	TRBJ2-3	CATSRPNEDTQYF	TGTGCCACCAGTCGTCCGAACGAAGATACGCAGTATTTT
15	few	NA	TRBV4-2	TRBJ2-1	CASSPDASSYNEQFF	TGTGCCAGCAGCCCGGACGCGAGCTCCTACAATGAGCAGTTCTTC
15	NA	NA	TRBV29-1	TRBJ1-1	CSVVGSGPMNTEAFF	TGCAGCGTTGTAGGATCGGGGCCTATGAACACTGAAGCTTTCTTT
14	few	TRBD1	TRBV4-1	TRBJ2-1	CASSRTGVGNEQFF	TGCGCCAGCAGCCGGACAGGGGTGGGGAATGAGCAGTTCTTC
13	many	TRBD2	TRBV20-1	TRBJ2-5	CSATAGGEETQYF	TGCAGTGCTACGGCGGGAGGAGAGGAGACCCAGTACTTC
16	many	NA	TRBV7-9	TRBJ1-5	CASSLDRAGNNQPQHF	TGTGCCAGCAGCTTAGACAGGGCGGGCAACAATCAGCCCCAGCATTTT
15	NA	TRBD2	TRBV28	TRBJ2-6	CASSSGGSLANVLTF	TGTGCCAGCAGTTCGGGGGGGTCTTTGGCCAACGTCCTGACTTTC
17	few	TRBD1	TRBV20-1	TRBJ1-2	CSVPIGGGGGINYGYTF	TGCAGTGTCCCCATAGGGGGAGGGGGCGGAATTAACTATGGCTACACCTTC
16	NA	NA	TRBV6-2/TRBV6-3	TRBJ1-2	CASIRAISASPYGYTF	TGTGCCAGCATTCGCGCGATCTCGGCTTCCCCCTATGGCTACACCTTC
13	many	NA	TRBV28	TRBJ2-7	CASSFRDLGEQYF	TGTGCCAGCAGTTTTCGGGACCTGGGAGAGCAGTACTTC
11	many	NA	TRBV2	TRBJ1-1	CASKTGAEAFF	TGTGCCAGCAAGACCGGGGCTGAAGCTTTCTTT
15	NA	TRBD2	TRBV7-2	TRBJ2-1	CASRRIGTSVNEQFF	TGTGCCAGCAGGCGTATTGGGACTAGCGTGAATGAGCAGTTCTTC
10	many	NA	TRBV2	TRBJ2-1	CASSQGEQFF	TGTGCCAGCAGTCAGGGTGAGCAGTTCTTC
14	NA	NA	TRBV9	TRBJ2-3	CASSVGNRADTQYF	TGTGCCAGCAGCGTAGGGAACAGGGCAGATACGCAGTATTTT
12	many	NA	TRBV28	TRBJ2-3	CASSLDLDTQYF	TGTGCCAGCAGTTTGGACTTGGATACGCAGTATTTT